The 14 T cell receptor beta chains below all came from one sample that was sequenced in a study of blood T cell repertoires in COVID-19. Method: immunoSEQ multiplex PCR; TCRdb's copy keeps in-frame clones and lacks some. Of around 60,000 clones in the sample, 88% were seen once. The sequenced material came from peripheral blood. The receptors derive from a human donor in a cohort sampled during active COVID-19.

The chain links TRBV7-2 to TRBJ2-1; D remains unclear. The V end was cut by 0 bases, the J end by 4 bases, with 7 bases between. Germline V gene data show CDR1 as SGHTA and CDR2 as FQGNSA. The CDR3 runs 14 residues. The chain's CDR3 is CASSLAQLYNEQFF. The DNA of the CDR3 is TGTGCCAGCAGCTTAGCCCAACTGTACAATGAGCAGTTCTTC.

This clone appeared a single time. The chain recombines TRBV6-2 or TRBV6-3 with TRBJ2-3; 8 nucleotides agree with TRBD2. Per germline, CDR1 MNHEY and CDR2 SVGEGT. The CDR3 is 15 residues long. V trimming: 0 bases; J trimming: 4 bases; junction bases outside the gene matches: 3. Here the CDR3 reads CASSYSTGGPDTQYF. CDR3 DNA: TGTGCCAGCAGTTACTCGACGGGGGGGCCAGATACGCAGTATTTT.

The table lists this clone with a count of one. CDR3 DNA: TGTGCCAGCAGCTTAGGGGGCTCAGCCCAAGAGACCCAGTACTTC. Its protein is CASSLGGSAQETQYF. The chain uses TRBV11-2 and TRBJ2-5; D is possibly TRBD1 (5 bases). Trimming pared 1 base from V and 1 base from J, leaving 10 bases between. The CDR3 covers 15 residues. The germline gives CDR1 SGHAT, CDR2 FQNNGV.

V gene TRBV28 combines with J gene TRBJ2-7, with TRBD1 as a possible D gene (6 bases). This CDR3 is built from 14 residues. Between the trimmed V and J ends, which lost 4 bases and 5 bases, there was a span of 15 bases. Germline-derived CDR1 and CDR2 are MDHEN and SYDVKM. CDR3 nucleotides: TGTGCCAGCAGTTCCCGGGACACAACCCACGAGCAGTACTTC. Its translation: CASSSRDTTHEQYF. Complete variable domain (other parts from reference TRBV28 and TRBJ2-7): DVKVTQSSRYLVKRTGEKVFLECVQDMDHENMFWYRQDPGLGLRLIYFSYDVKMKEKGDIPEGYSVSREKKERFSLILESASTNQTSMYLCASSSRDTTHEQYFGPGTRLTVT.

The chain links TRBV28 to TRBJ2-4, with D hard to call. CDR1 and CDR2 (germline): MDHEN, SYDVKM. The CDR3 runs to 15 residues. The V end was cut by 5 bases, the J end by 0 bases, with 11 bases between. CDR3: CASSQAGLAKNIQYF. The CDR3 nucleotides are TGTGCCAGCAGTCAAGCCGGGTTAGCCAAAAACATTCAGTACTTC.

The chain has TRBV6-5 and TRBJ1-2, with a weak D call TRBD1 (5 bases). The length of the CDR3 is 12 residues. The V end was cut by 8 bases, the J end by 8 bases, with 15 bases between. Germline V gives CDR1 MNHEY, CDR2 SVGAGI. The CDR3 is CASGSGNRGYTF. Here the CDR3 DNA reads TGTGCCAGCGGTTCAGGGAATAGGGGCTACACCTTC.

V is TRBV4-2 and J is TRBJ1-5; 7 nucleotides align to TRBD1. CDR3 length: 16 amino acids. Germline V gives CDR1 LGHNA, CDR2 YNFKEQ. Losses at the gene ends were 0 bases for V and 3 bases for J; bases not matched to a gene: 5. The CDR3 DNA reads TGTGCCAGCAGCCAAGAAATACAGGGGATCAATCAGCCCCAGCATTTT. This codes for CASSQEIQGINQPQHF.

The V gene is TRBV10-3, the J gene TRBJ2-7; D may be TRBD2 (6 bases). Germline lookup yields CDR1 ENHRY and CDR2 SYGVKD. The CDR3 runs 13 residues. V lost 5 bases and J lost 1, with 9 bases in between. The CDR3, as DNA: TGTGCCATCAGTAGCGGGTCTTCCTACGAGCAGTACTTC. It translates to CAISSGSSYEQYF.

V is TRBV2 and J is TRBJ1-5; a weak D match, TRBD1 (6 bases). The CDR3 covers 14 residues. Germline CDR1 is SNHLY and CDR2 is FYNNEI. With 6 bases removed from V and 10 bases from J, the gap between germline ends came to 19 bases. The CDR3 protein is CASSLPGRGSPQHF. Here the CDR3 DNA reads TGTGCCAGCAGCCTTCCCGGCAGGGGAAGCCCCCAGCATTTT.

The V gene is TRBV5-4, the J gene TRBJ1-5; D remains ambiguous. This CDR3 region has 12 residues. From germline, CDR1 is SGHNT and CDR2 YYREEE (reference sequence). Trimming pared 9 bases from V and 7 bases from J, leaving 14 bases between. This chain's CDR3 is CATEEEGQPQHF. The CDR3 DNA reads TGTGCCACAGAGGAAGAAGGCCAGCCCCAGCATTTT.

The chain couples TRBV7-2 to TRBJ1-3, with a tentative D call TRBD1 (5 bases). Germline lookup yields CDR1 SGHTA and CDR2 FQGNSA. Trimming took off 6 bases at V and 4 bases at J, with 16 bases between the two ends. The CDR3 has 15 amino acids. This chain's CDR3 is CASRRRERGGNTIYF. CDR3 DNA sequence: TGTGCCAGCAGACGAAGGGAAAGGGGAGGAAACACCATATATTTT.

The chain joins TRBV5-6 to TRBJ1-3; the D is unclear. The CDR3 is made up of 16 amino acids. Between the trimmed V and J ends, which lost 3 bases and 0 bases, there was a span of 13 bases. The germline V gene has CDR1 SGHDT and CDR2 YYEEEE. CDR3 residues: CASSSRVPYSGNTIYF. CDR3 sequence (DNA): TGTGCCAGCAGCTCCCGGGTCCCGTACTCTGGAAACACCATATATTTT.

The CDR3: CASSYGILRAEAFF. Written as DNA, the CDR3 is TGTGCCAGCAGTTACGGGATCCTGAGGGCTGAAGCTTTCTTT. The chain combines TRBV6-2 or TRBV6-3 with TRBJ1-1; D is ambiguous. CDR1 is MNHEY, CDR2 SVGEGT, per germline. The CDR3 has 14 amino acids. V lost 2 bases to trimming and J lost 6 bases, with 13 bases between them.

The rearrangement links TRBV15 to TRBJ1-4; TRBD1 is a possible D gene (6 bases). Between the trimmed V and J ends, which lost 5 bases and 0 bases, there was a span of 13 bases. The germline CDR1 and CDR2 sequences are LNHNV and YYDKDF (reference sequence). There are 16 residues in the CDR3. CDR3 in amino acids: CATSWGRQATNEKLFF. For the CDR3, the DNA is TGTGCCACCAGCTGGGGTAGACAGGCAACTAATGAAAAACTGTTTTTT.